This TCR beta chain was sequenced for a study of tissue T cells after allogeneic stem cell transplantation. Study information: Where cell numbers permitted, CD3+ T cells were sorted from preserved blood and marrow.

Of note for this clone: The antigen remains undetermined.

Study-wide findings and caveats: The patient cohort was small and clinically heterogeneous, with limited sampling depth. Tissue-detected TCR repertoire was only partly captured by blood and spleen T cells.

The CDR3 is made up of 14 amino acids. V lost 2 bases to trimming and J lost 7 bases, with 12 bases between them. The germline CDR1 and CDR2 sequences are MDHEN and SYDVKM. Here immunoSEQ multiplex PCR was the method, and the copy in TCRdb shows in-frame clones only, minus some. The sample holds about 43,000 clones, around nine tenths seen once. V gene TRBV28 combines with J gene TRBJ1-5, with D possibly matching TRBD1 (5 bases). Here the sequenced sample was blood, taken before transplantation. This receptor was taken from a woman between 35 and 75 years old who later had graft-versus-host disease after an allogeneic stem cell transplant. CDR3: CASSLPGSGQPQHF. The CDR3, as DNA: TGTGCCAGCAGTTTACCAGGGTCGGGGCAGCCCCAGCATTTT.